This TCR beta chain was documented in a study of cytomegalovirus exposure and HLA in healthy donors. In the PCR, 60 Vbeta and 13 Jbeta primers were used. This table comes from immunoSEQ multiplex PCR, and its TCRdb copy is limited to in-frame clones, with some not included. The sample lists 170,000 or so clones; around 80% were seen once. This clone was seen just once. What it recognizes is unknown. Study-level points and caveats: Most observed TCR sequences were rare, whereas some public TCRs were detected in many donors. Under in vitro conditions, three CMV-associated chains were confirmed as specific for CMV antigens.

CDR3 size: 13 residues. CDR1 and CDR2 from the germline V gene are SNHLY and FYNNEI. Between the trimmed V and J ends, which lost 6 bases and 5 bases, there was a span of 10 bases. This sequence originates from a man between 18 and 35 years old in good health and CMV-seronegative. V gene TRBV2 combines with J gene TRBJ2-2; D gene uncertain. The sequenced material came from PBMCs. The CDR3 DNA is TGTGCCAGCAGGATTCGGGTGACCGGGGAGCTGTTTTTT. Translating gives CASRIRVTGELFF.